One and the same sample provided the 14 T cell receptor beta chains below, sequenced in a study of T cells in Graves' hyperthyroidism and ophthalmopathy. The TCR beta CDR3 regions underwent amplification using RNA transcripts as the source. TCR CDR3 underwent first-round RT-PCR with the HTBI primer set. TCRdb re-called the multiplex PCR reads through MiXCR, storing one row per CDR3 protein. The sample holds some 370,000 distinct CDR3 sequences, more than 12% seen once. Sequencing input: blood. Receptors were obtained from a man aged 50-60 years with Graves' ophthalmopathy.

This rearrangement joins TRBV12-3 or TRBV12-4 to TRBJ1-3; no definite D call. The length of the CDR3 is 14 residues. V lost 7 bases and J 4 bases, leaving 14 bases between the germline ends. The CDR3 spells CASNAKGSGNTIYF. The CDR3 coding sequence is TGTGCCAGCAATGCCAAGGGATCCGGAAACACCATATATTTT.

Notes on this clonotype: This may arise from a read error, as a much more abundant clone is one base away. The V and J genes are TRBV24-1 and TRBJ2-7; 9 positions agree with TRBD1. This CDR3 is built from 15 residues. The junction had 11 bases not matched to a gene; V was cut back by 4 bases and J by 8 bases. Germline CDR1 and CDR2: KGHDR and SFDVKD. CDR3 residues: CATSESGTGSDQQYF. The DNA for the CDR3 is TGTGCCACCAGTGAATCCGGGACAGGGAGTGACCAGCAGTACTTC.

This clonotype was counted a few times. The chain has TRBV3-1 and TRBJ2-7; the match to TRBD2 covers 11 bases. Germline loops: CDR1 LGHDT, CDR2 YNNKEL (reference sequence). Germline trimming cut 0 bases from V and 9 bases from J; bases unmatched to any gene: 13. This CDR3 spans 17 amino acids. The CDR3 DNA follows: TGTGCCAGCAGCCAAGATGCGGTTGGACTAGCGGGCCTTAGGCAGTACTTC. This codes for CASSQDAVGLAGLRQYF.

This clonotype has at least ten counts. CDR3 sequence (DNA): TGTGCCAGCAGTTCCGGACACTCCAAAAACATTCAGTACTTC. This encodes CASSSGHSKNIQYF. The chain uses TRBV2 and TRBJ2-4, with D possibly TRBD1 on 5 matching bases. V was shortened by 5 bases and J by 2 bases, with 10 bases between the two germline ends. The CDR3 consists of 14 residues. The germline gives CDR1 SNHLY, CDR2 FYNNEI.

This clonotype has ten or more counts. This chain joins TRBV5-1 and TRBJ2-7; D might be TRBD2 (5 bases). Germline CDR1 SGHRS, CDR2 YFSETQ. With 0 bases removed from V and 3 bases from J, the gap between germline ends came to 13 bases. This CDR3 has 15 amino acids. The CDR3 DNA follows: TGCGCCAGCAGCTTGGAAGCGGTCTCCCTCTACGAGCAGTACTTC. Its translation is CASSLEAVSLYEQYF.

The table lists this clonotype with a few counts. A much bigger clone sits one base away, suggesting this may be a read error. V usage is TRBV12-3 or TRBV12-4 and J usage is TRBJ2-1; D uncertain. The CDR3 sequence is 15 residues long. Trimming pared 7 bases from V and 0 bases from J, leaving 13 bases between. The CDR3 loop is CASTPAPGSYNEQFF. CDR3 bases: TGTGCCAGCACCCCCGCTCCGGGCTCCTACAATGAGCAGTTCTTC.

The sample holds many counts of this clonotype. The chain employs TRBV11-3 and TRBJ1-1, with 7 bases fitting TRBD1. V was clipped by 5 bases and J by 5 bases; unmatched bases: 8. CDR3 length equals 14 residues. Germline loops: CDR1 SGHNT, CDR2 YENEEA. The CDR3: CASSPYQGGTEAFF. The DNA for the CDR3 is TGTGCCAGCAGCCCGTATCAGGGGGGTACTGAAGCTTTCTTT.

This clonotype was seen at least ten times. This chain joins TRBV5-1 and TRBJ2-1; 9 nucleotides agree with TRBD2. This CDR3 has 19 residues. CDR1 is SGHRS, CDR2 YFSETQ, per germline. Trimming at V came to 3 bases and at J to 0 bases, leaving 13 bases not matched to a gene. CDR3 DNA: TGCGCCAGCAGCTCGCCCTTACTAGCGGGCCTGAGCTCCTACAATGAGCAGTTCTTC. It codes for CASSSPLLAGLSSYNEQFF.

The sample holds a few counts of this clonotype. The genes are TRBV7-9 and TRBJ1-5; no clear D. The V end lost 5 bases, the J end lost 6 bases, and 11 bases lay between the germline ends. CDR3 size: 13 residues. CDR1 is SEHNR and CDR2 is FQNEAQ in the germline V gene (reference sequence). CDR3 nucleotides: TGTGCCAGCAGCGATCTAGGAGGTCAGCCCCAGCATTTT. Protein product: CASSDLGGQPQHF.

At least ten counts were recorded for this clonotype. The rearrangement links TRBV11-1 to TRBJ2-4, with 7 bases that match TRBD2. In germline, CDR1 is SGHAT, CDR2 FQDESV (reference sequence). The CDR3 loop spans 18 amino acids. V was clipped by 5 bases and J by 1 base; unmatched bases: 14. CDR3 nucleotide sequence: TGTGCCAGCAGCCCCCGGGAGGCTCGGGGGTGGGCCAAAAACATTCAGTACTTC. It specifies CASSPREARGWAKNIQYF.

The chain carries TRBV12-3 or TRBV12-4 and TRBJ2-1; a weak D match, TRBD2 (6 bases). V lost 2 bases and J lost 5, with 13 bases in between. The CDR3 is 15 residues long. CDR3 residues: CASSLLAGRNNEQFF. As DNA, the CDR3 is TGTGCCAGCAGTTTACTCGCGGGGCGAAACAATGAGCAGTTCTTC.

This clonotype has more than one count but fewer than ten. This rearrangement joins TRBV30 to TRBJ1-1; D is uncertain. The V gene lost 3 bases and the J gene lost 3 bases, with 17 bases spanning the gap. This CDR3 region has 15 residues. Germline CDR1 reads GTSNPN; CDR2 reads SVGIG (reference sequence). The CDR3 is CAWRSSRGQDTEAFF. CDR3 sequence (DNA): TGTGCCTGGAGATCTTCGCGAGGTCAGGACACTGAAGCTTTCTTT.

In this sample, this clonotype turned up a few times. V gene TRBV4-1 combines with J gene TRBJ1-5; D call uncertain. CDR3 size: 16 residues. V lost 2 bases and J 2 bases, leaving 13 bases between the germline ends. CDR1 and CDR2 (germline): MGHRA, YSYEKL. The CDR3 region has the DNA TGCGCCAGCAGCCAAAGTACAGCAGCGGGCAATCAGCCCCAGCATTTT. It translates to CASSQSTAAGNQPQHF.

Many counts were recorded for this clonotype. The V call is TRBV24-1, the J call TRBJ2-2, with D hard to call. Germline loops: CDR1 KGHDR, CDR2 SFDVKD. The CDR3 has 16 amino acids. The V end was cut by 4 bases, the J end by 7 bases, with 18 bases between. The CDR3: CATSDSTKQLYGELFF. The CDR3, as DNA: TGTGCCACCAGTGACAGTACAAAACAGTTATACGGGGAGCTGTTTTTT.